The T cell receptor (beta chain) under discussion was sequenced for a study of CD8+ T cells in alopecia areata. Study-wide points: Both scalp clonality and the expanded CD8+ clones among the top 100 showed a significant decrease with tofacitinib.

The treatment was: oral pan-JAK inhibitor, 5-10 mg twice daily. Alopecia areata patients gave lesional scalp punch biopsies and peripheral blood samples. Points on this clone: Its cognate antigen is unknown.

Germline V gene sequence: CDR1 MNHEY, CDR2 SVGAGI. The CDR3 is 15 amino acids. The trim removed 0 bases at V and 6 bases at J, leaving 5 bases unmatched. cDNA prepared by RNA extraction and subsequent reverse transcription served as the template for sequencing. Profiled with immunoSEQ multiplex PCR; TCRdb holds only in-frame clones, not every one. The repertoire holds about 180,000 clones, with 45% to 60% as singletons. The chain carries TRBV6-5 and TRBJ1-1, with 9 bases fitting TRBD1. Here the sequenced sample was CD8+ T cells sorted from blood, taken at week 52, from a patient treated with tofacitinib. The clonotype comes from a human donor with alopecia areata. CDR3 bases: TGTGCCAGCAGTTACTCTCCGGACAGGGGAGCTGAAGCTTTCTTT. Amino acid sequence: CASSYSPDRGAEAFF.